This T cell receptor beta chain originates from a study of T cells after yellow fever vaccination. Across the study: Fractions of low cell number were prepared using SMART-Seq v4 Ultra Low Input.

TCRdb processed the 5' RACE reads anew with MiXCR; each CDR3 protein has one entry. This table has over 300,000 distinct CDR3 sequences, less than 4.5% appearing once. The table lists this clonotype with many counts. The antigen is unknown. Study findings and constraints: A weaker but faster secondary response was observed, peaking on day 5 versus 15.

The sequence came from a man between 18 and 29 years old who received the YFV17D yellow fever vaccine. Here the sequenced sample was PBMCs, taken on the day of the yellow fever booster vaccination.

The CDR3 loop reads CAGHQSSYNEQFF. DNA of the CDR3: TGTGCGGGGCACCAAAGCTCCTACAATGAGCAGTTCTTC. The J gene is TRBJ2-1, the V gene TRBV18, with D maybe TRBD1 (5 bases). The CDR3 contains 13 residues. Germline-derived CDR1 and CDR2 are KGHSH and LQKENI. Using reference TRBV18 and TRBJ2-1 for the parts outside the CDR3, the full variable domain is NAGVMQNPRHLVRRRGQEARLRCSPMKGHSHVYWYRQLPEEGLKFMVYLQKENIIDESGMPKERFSAEFPKEGPSILRIQQVVRGDSAAYFCAGHQSSYNEQFFGPGTRLTVL.